This T cell receptor beta chain was profiled in a study of T-cell memory formation after mild COVID-19. Findings of the study overall: Researchers report contracting CD4+ clones mostly in CM and EM, with CD8+ clones in EMRA. Memory from before infection featured some responding clones, which suggests cross-reactive memory joined.

A word on this clonotype: Its antigen is unknown.

TCRdb re-analysed the 5' RACE reads in MiXCR, keeping a single row per CDR3 protein. The data contain roughly 150,000 distinct CDR3 sequences, about 15% of them singletons. The CDR3 is 13 residues long. From germline, CDR1 is DFQATT and CDR2 SNEGSKA (reference sequence). Trimming pared 3 bases from V and 0 bases from J, leaving 8 bases between. The chain is built from TRBV20-1 and TRBJ1-1; D not resolved. The specimen sequenced was PBMCs or a T cell subset sorted from them (not recorded which). The TCR comes from an adult woman who had mild COVID-19 (a few samples of this study predate the infection). Cell type and time point are not known. This CDR3 is CSASSDLNTEAFF. The CDR3 region has the DNA TGCAGTGCTAGCAGCGACCTGAACACTGAAGCTTTCTTT.